Presented here are 7 T cell receptor beta chains from one specimen sequenced in a study of shared clonotypes between healthy human individuals. Sequencing was performed with immunoSEQ multiplex PCR; in TCRdb, only in-frame clones are kept and a portion is missing. The data show about 1 million clones, approximately 68% seen once. Sequenced: memory CD4+ T cells sorted from blood. As for subset: CD45RA-negative fraction. The receptors here all came from a man younger than 35 in good health.

The gene calls are TRBV9 and TRBJ2-2; the D call may be TRBD1 or TRBD2 (6 bases each). Germline V CDR1 and CDR2: SGDLS, YYNGEE. V was clipped by 6 bases and J by 1 base, with 13 bases between them. CDR3 length equals 15 residues. CDR3 protein: CASNLRGLNTGELFF. CDR3 sequence (DNA): TGTGCCAGCAACTTACGGGGGCTGAACACCGGGGAGCTGTTTTTT.

The chain links TRBV11-3 to TRBJ2-5; the D gene is possibly TRBD2 (6 bases). Germline V gives CDR1 SGHNT, CDR2 YENEEA. The CDR3 consists of 13 residues. Trimming took off 5 bases at V and 5 bases at J, with 12 bases between the two ends. CDR3 bases: TGTGCCAGCAGCCGCGGGGTGGCCGAGACCCAGTACTTC. Protein product: CASSRGVAETQYF.

As for this clone: Distinct nucleotide sequences in the sample also encode this CDR3. The rearrangement links TRBV7-2 to TRBJ2-2, with a possible D match to TRBD2 (5 bases). CDR3 length: 15 residues. V lost 1 base and J lost 1, with 7 bases in between. Germline V gives CDR1 SGHTA, CDR2 FQGNSA. This chain's CDR3 is CASSLGGRNTGELFF. CDR3 in DNA: TGTGCCAGCAGCTTAGGAGGGAGGAACACCGGGGAGCTGTTTTTT.

The V and J genes are TRBV6-1 and TRBJ2-7; possible D gene TRBD1, 6 bases. CDR1 is MNHNS, CDR2 SASEGT, per germline. This CDR3 region has 13 residues. V was trimmed by 6 bases and J by 3 bases, leaving 12 bases between them. CDR3 loop: CASRRDTFYEQYF. As DNA, the CDR3 is TGTGCCAGCAGACGGGACACGTTCTACGAGCAGTACTTC.

This sequence joins TRBV29-1 and TRBJ2-7, with TRBD2 matching 9 bases. Germline trimming cut 6 bases from V and 3 bases from J; bases unmatched to any gene: 9. This CDR3 spans 14 amino acids. CDR1 is SQVTM and CDR2 is ANQGSEA in the germline V gene. CDR3 residues: CSVTPGTSLYEQYF. The CDR3 coding sequence is TGCAGCGTGACGCCCGGGACTAGCCTCTACGAGCAGTACTTC.

The V call is TRBV30, the J call TRBJ1-2; D unclear. Germline lookup yields CDR1 GTSNPN and CDR2 SVGIG (reference sequence). This CDR3 is built from 13 residues. V was clipped by 4 bases and J by 6 bases, with 15 bases between them. The CDR3 spells CAWTAGLSDGYTF. CDR3 coding DNA: TGTGCCTGGACCGCGGGGTTGTCCGATGGCTACACCTTC.

The chain joins TRBV5-1 to TRBJ2-3; D is unclear. The CDR3 is 15 residues long. CDR1 and CDR2 from the germline V gene are SGHRS and YFSETQ. V gave up 4 bases and J gave up 7 bases, with 19 bases separating them. CDR3: CASSPVGSLGNTQYF. Written as DNA, the CDR3 is TGCGCCAGCAGCCCGGTAGGGTCCCTCGGTAATACGCAGTATTTT.